This TCR beta chain emerged from a study of shared clonotypes between healthy human individuals. Study information: The donor pool was made up of two women and a few men aged 18 to 49. Findings and limits, study-wide: Across subsets, estimated richness was generally greater for naive than for memory populations.

Naive CD8 cells lacked CD45RO and underwent positive selection for CCR7, leaving out terminally differentiated effector memory CD45RA+ cells. V lost 6 bases to trimming and J lost 2 bases; unmatched junction nucleotides: 5. The germline V gene encodes CDR1 WNHNN and CDR2 SYGVQD (reference sequence). This CDR3 comprises 15 residues. A single count supports this clone. No antigen is known for it. The table came from immunoSEQ multiplex PCR; TCRdb's copy has only in-frame clones and leaves some out. The sample holds some 2 million clones, approximately 94% seen once. Sequenced sample: naive CD8+ T cells sorted from blood. This chain links TRBV10-1 with TRBJ2-2; 8 bases are a match to TRBD1. This TCR was recovered from a man aged 18-30 years in good health. The CDR3 sequence: CASSPTGANTGELFF. The CDR3 coding sequence is TGCGCCAGCAGCCCGACAGGGGCTAACACCGGGGAGCTGTTTTTT.